Below, 22 T cell receptor beta chains from the same sample are listed, as sequenced in a study of shared clonotypes between healthy human individuals. TCRdb's table, derived via immunoSEQ multiplex PCR, lists solely in-frame clones and lacks some. The profile shows millions of clones, 90% to 95% of them singletons. Source material: naive CD4+ T cells from PBMCs. The subset: CD45RA+ positively selected. The source of these receptors is a man aged 18 to 30 in good health. Some clones in this sample may be carry-over from other donors' samples.

The rearrangement links TRBV7-2 to TRBJ1-2; no definite D call. Germline lookup yields CDR1 SGHTA and CDR2 FQGNSA. The V gene lost 2 bases and the J gene lost 4 bases, with 14 bases spanning the gap. This CDR3 comprises 15 residues. In DNA, the CDR3 is TGTGCCAGCAGCTTATCGCCTGGCGGCGGCTATGGCTACACCTTC. Its protein product is CASSLSPGGGYGYTF.

The chain recombines TRBV2 with TRBJ1-2, with TRBD1 identical over 9 bases. V lost 5 bases, J lost 8 bases, and 6 bases stayed unmatched. CDR1 and CDR2 (germline): SNHLY, FYNNEI. CDR3 length equals 13 residues. CDR3 sequence reads: CASSSRTGEGYTF. The DNA of the CDR3 is TGTGCCAGCAGTTCCAGGACAGGGGAAGGCTACACCTTC.

As concerns this clone: Additional DNA sequences in this sample encode the identical CDR3. The chain employs TRBV28 and TRBJ2-7, with D unresolved. Germline CDR1 is MDHEN and CDR2 is SYDVKM. The CDR3 has 12 amino acids. V dropped 3 bases and J dropped 6 bases, with 9 bases sitting between them. CDR3 in DNA: TGTGCCAGCAGTTTGGGGTCCCGCGAGCAGTACTTC. This encodes CASSLGSREQYF.

This chain connects TRBV6-5 to TRBJ2-1; 8 bases are shared with TRBD2. Germline CDR1 is MNHEY and CDR2 is SVGAGI. CDR3 length equals 16 residues. V lost 0 bases, J lost 9 bases, and 10 bases stayed unmatched. In DNA form, the CDR3 reads TGTGCCAGCAGTTACTCGAAGGGGACTAGTAGGGGTGAGCAGTTCTTC. It translates to CASSYSKGTSRGEQFF.

The chain uses TRBV30 and TRBJ2-1; tentatively, D is TRBD2 (5 bases). The CDR3 totals 14 residues. Germline CDR1 GTSNPN, CDR2 SVGIG (reference sequence). The ends were cut back, 4 bases at V and 2 bases at J, with 12 bases in the middle. The CDR3: CAWKFAGTYNEQFF. DNA of the CDR3: TGTGCCTGGAAATTTGCCGGGACCTACAATGAGCAGTTCTTC.

This chain joins TRBV28 and TRBJ1-2; TRBD1 is a possible D gene (6 bases). V lost 5 bases, J lost 8 bases, and 15 bases lay in between. CDR1 and CDR2 (germline): MDHEN, SYDVKM. This CDR3 spans 13 amino acids. CDR3 sequence: CASSRATGSGYTF. DNA of the CDR3: TGTGCCAGCAGTAGAGCCACAGGGTCGGGCTACACCTTC.

This rearrangement joins TRBV6-6 to TRBJ1-4; D gene ambiguous. V lost 2 bases and J lost 0, with 10 bases in between. Germline V CDR1 and CDR2: MNHNY, SVGAGI (reference sequence). There are 16 residues in the CDR3. CDR3 sequence: CASSYPPESTNEKLFF. The CDR3 nucleotides are TGTGCCAGCAGTTACCCACCGGAATCAACTAATGAAAAACTGTTTTTT.

The gene calls are TRBV27 and TRBJ2-1, with 10 bases lining up with TRBD2. The J segment lost 6 bases and the V segment lost 1 base, leaving 9 bases of the junction unmatched. CDR3 length equals 17 residues. Germline V lookup: CDR1 MNHEY, CDR2 SMNVEV (reference sequence). The CDR3 nucleotides are TGTGCCAGCAGTTTATTTACCCTAGCGGGAGCCGGCAATGAGCAGTTCTTC. It yields the protein CASSLFTLAGAGNEQFF.

This clone was seen just once. V gene TRBV11-3 combines with J gene TRBJ2-1, with TRBD2 matching over 10 bases. With 5 bases clipped from V and 11 bases from J, the junction kept 6 bases outside the gene matches. Germline V CDR1 and CDR2: SGHNT, YENEEA. The CDR3 is made up of 13 amino acids. CDR3 protein: CASSPGAGGQQFF. The CDR3 nucleotides read TGTGCCAGCAGCCCAGGAGCGGGAGGGCAGCAGTTCTTC.

The chain is built from TRBV6-1 and TRBJ1-5; D may be TRBD1 (6 bases). The ends were cut back, 4 bases at V and 0 bases at J, with 10 bases in the middle. The CDR3 has 15 residues. The germline gives CDR1 MNHNS, CDR2 SASEGT. The DNA of the CDR3 is TGTGCCAGCAGTGCGTGGACAGATAGCAATCAGCCCCAGCATTTT. It specifies CASSAWTDSNQPQHF.

This clone was counted between two and nine times. This chain uses TRBV29-1 with TRBJ2-7; 7 bases agree with TRBD2. In germline, CDR1 is SQVTM, CDR2 ANQGSEA. The CDR3 totals 12 residues. The V gene end was trimmed by 6 bases and the J gene end by 5 bases; junction bases not matched to a gene: 7. Written as DNA, the CDR3 is TGCAGCGTCGCCTGGGGGGGAAACGAGCAGTACTTC. Its protein is CSVAWGGNEQYF.

About this clone itself: The identical CDR3 is also encoded by other nucleotide sequences in the sample. CDR3 sequence reads: CASSLRPGETQYF. CDR3 in DNA: TGTGCCAGCAGTTTACGGCCGGGTGAGACCCAGTACTTC. The chain uses TRBV27 and TRBJ2-5, with D uncertain. The germline CDR1 and CDR2 sequences are MNHEY and SMNVEV (reference sequence). CDR3 length equals 13 residues. The V end was cut by 2 bases, the J end by 5 bases, with 9 bases between.

The gene calls are TRBV6-5 and TRBJ1-2; 10 nucleotides line up with TRBD1. The CDR3 covers 16 residues. Germline CDR1 reads MNHEY; CDR2 reads SVGAGI. J lost 4 bases, V lost 2 bases, and 7 bases had no gene match. The CDR3 protein is CASSYPTGQGFYGYTF. DNA of the CDR3: TGTGCCAGCAGTTACCCCACGGGACAGGGGTTCTATGGCTACACCTTC.

The CDR3 DNA sequence: TGCAGCGTTGCCGTTAGACTAGCGGGATCAGGCGAGCAGTACTTC. It yields the protein CSVAVRLAGSGEQYF. The rearrangement joins TRBV29-1 to TRBJ2-7; 11 nucleotides line up with TRBD2. The V gene's germline CDR1 is SQVTM and CDR2 ANQGSEA. CDR3 size: 15 residues. After removal of 4 bases from V and 6 bases from J, the junction contained 11 bases not matched to a gene.

This chain links TRBV11-3 with TRBJ2-7; 7 positions agree with TRBD1. CDR3 length equals 17 residues. Trimming at V came to 0 bases and at J to 3 bases, leaving 11 bases not matched to a gene. Germline assignment: CDR1 SGHNT and CDR2 YENEEA. This CDR3 is CASSLDLVTGHFYEQYF. In DNA, the CDR3 is TGTGCCAGCAGCTTAGATCTGGTGACAGGGCATTTCTACGAGCAGTACTTC.

The V call is TRBV11-3, the J call TRBJ2-1, with TRBD2 matching over 8 bases. The ends lost 3 bases at V and 3 bases at J; junction bases unmatched: 4. CDR1 and CDR2 from the germline V gene are SGHNT and YENEEA. The CDR3 length is 15 residues. The CDR3 DNA reads TGTGCCAGCAGCTTTACGGGAGGGCTCTACAATGAGCAGTTCTTC. This sequence encodes CASSFTGGLYNEQFF.

The chain recombines TRBV28 with TRBJ2-3; 13 bases match TRBD2. Losses at the gene ends were 2 bases for V and 6 bases for J; bases not matched to a gene: 8. CDR1 is MDHEN, CDR2 SYDVKM, per germline. The CDR3 length is 17 residues. The CDR3 DNA reads as TGTGCCAGCAGTTTACATGGACTAGCGGGAGCAGGCGATACGCAGTATTTT. Encoded protein: CASSLHGLAGAGDTQYF.

This clone was detected once. The rearrangement joins TRBV1 to TRBJ2-5; TRBD1 is taken as the D call from the table, unchecked against the DNA. TRBV1 is designated a pseudogene. This CDR3 contains 16 residues. The CDR3 nucleotides are TGCACCAGCAGCCAAGATCTAGGGACAGAAGAAGAGACCCAGTACTTC. It encodes CTSSQDLGTEEETQYF.

This chain connects TRBV25-1 to TRBJ1-2; TRBD1 matches 7 bases. Germline CDR1 MGHDK, CDR2 SYGVNS. Germline trimming cut 0 bases from V and 8 bases from J; bases unmatched to any gene: 3. The length of the CDR3 is 13 residues. CDR3 residues: CASSEYGTDGYTF. The DNA for the CDR3 is TGTGCCAGCAGTGAATATGGGACAGACGGCTACACCTTC.

This chain connects TRBV4-1 to TRBJ1-1, with unresolved D. The CDR3 totals 15 residues. V lost 0 bases and J 11 bases, leaving 19 bases between the germline ends. The germline CDR1 and CDR2 sequences are MGHRA and YSYEKL. The chain's CDR3 is CASSQDPSWAGEAFF. The DNA for the CDR3 is TGCGCCAGCAGCCAAGACCCCTCGTGGGCAGGCGAGGCTTTCTTT.

The chain joins TRBV29-1 to TRBJ1-5; 7 bases align to TRBD1. The CDR3 is made up of 13 amino acids. V trimming: 4 bases; J trimming: 0 bases; junction bases outside the gene matches: 0. Germline CDR1 is SQVTM and CDR2 is ANQGSEA. The CDR3 DNA is TGCAGCGTTGCAGGGGGTAGCAATCAGCCCCAGCATTTT. Translated, it gives CSVAGGSNQPQHF.

This rearrangement joins TRBV10-3 to TRBJ2-1; 8 bases match TRBD1. Germline V gene lookup returns CDR1 ENHRY and CDR2 SYGVKD. The CDR3 loop spans 11 amino acids. With V trimmed by 7 bases and J by 10 bases, 3 bases remained unmatched. In DNA form, the CDR3 reads TGTGCCATCAATACAGGGGGAGAGCAGTTCTTC. This gives the protein CAINTGGEQFF.